Listed below are T cell receptor beta chains from one sample, sequenced in a study. MiXCR, applied by TCRdb to the 5' RACE reads, yields one record per CDR3 protein. The data contain about 54,000 distinct CDR3 sequences, roughly 15% of them singletons. Sequencing was carried out using naive CD4+ T cells sorted from blood. All receptors come from a female donor with breast cancer. Both conserved end residues are part of each CDR3. A D gene is named only where the DNA matches it firmly. Expanded clones are given a class, and other clones once, few, many or no size at all.

v_call	d_call	j_call	clone_size	cdr3_nt	cdr3_aa
TRBV7-2	NA	TRBJ2-5	many	TGTGCCAGCAGCCCGTATATTGGGACCCAGTACTTC	CASSPYIGTQYF
TRBV5-1	NA	TRBJ2-5	few	TGCGCCAGCAGCTTGTTCGGGGAAGAGACCCAGTACTTC	CASSLFGEETQYF
TRBV7-8	NA	TRBJ2-5	NA	TGTACCAGCAGCAGGGGACGGAATCAAGAGACCCAGTACTTC	CTSSRGRNQETQYF
TRBV4-1	TRBD1	TRBJ2-2	NA	TGCGCCAGTACCCCAGGGGGCGGGACCGGGGAGCTGTTTTTT	CASTPGGGTGELFF
TRBV2	NA	TRBJ1-1	NA	TGTGCCAGCAGCGGCCCGCTGCAGGGTGAGGTTTTCTTT	CASSGPLQGEVFF
TRBV6-2/TRBV6-3	NA	TRBJ2-3	few	TGTGCCAGCAGTTACTCGATAGGGCCCAGTGCGGCCTCTAGCACAGATACGCAGTATTTT	CASSYSIGPSAASSTDTQYF
TRBV5-1	NA	TRBJ2-2	few	TGCGCCAGTGAAGGGTTTTCGACCGGGGAGCTGTTTTTT	CASEGFSTGELFF
TRBV6-1	TRBD1	TRBJ1-1	NA	TGTGCCAGCAGGGGAGACTTAGGACAGGGGGGGAACACTGAAGCTTTCTTT	CASRGDLGQGGNTEAFF
TRBV12-2	NA	TRBJ1-5	many	TGTGCAAGTCGCCTTGGACCGGGGAATCAGCCCCAGCATTTT	CASRLGPGNQPQHF
TRBV5-1	NA	TRBJ1-1	many	TGCGCCAGCTTTGGGCACCAGAACACTGAAGCTTTCTTT	CASFGHQNTEAFF